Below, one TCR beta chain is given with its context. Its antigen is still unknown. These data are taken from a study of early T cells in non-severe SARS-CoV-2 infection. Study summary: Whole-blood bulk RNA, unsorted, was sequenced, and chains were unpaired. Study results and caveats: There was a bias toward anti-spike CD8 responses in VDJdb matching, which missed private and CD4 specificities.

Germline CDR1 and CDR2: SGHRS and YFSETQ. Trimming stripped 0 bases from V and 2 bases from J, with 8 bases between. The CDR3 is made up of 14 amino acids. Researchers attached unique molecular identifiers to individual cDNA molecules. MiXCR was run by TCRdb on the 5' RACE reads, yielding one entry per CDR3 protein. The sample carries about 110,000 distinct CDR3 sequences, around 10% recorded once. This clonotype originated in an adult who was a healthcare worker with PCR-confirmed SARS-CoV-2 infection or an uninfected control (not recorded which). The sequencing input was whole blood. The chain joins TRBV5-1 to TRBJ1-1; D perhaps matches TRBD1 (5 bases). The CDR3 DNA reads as TGCGCCAGCAGCTTGGCCGACAGTAACACTGAAGCTTTCTTT. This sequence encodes CASSLADSNTEAFF.